Below are 6 T cell receptor beta chains sequenced from a single sample in a study of T-cell reconstitution after alpha-beta-depleted transplantation in children. Preparation of the TCRbeta library was carried out with unique molecular identifiers. In TCRdb, the PCR reads were re-called with MiXCR into one record per CDR3 protein. The table records a few hundred thousand distinct CDR3 sequences, 10% of them present only once. Sample: PBMCs from the stem cell graft donor, taken from the stem cell graft. These TCRs come from a human donor who donated a stem cell graft to a child with acute lymphoblastic leukemia.

This clonotype was counted only a few times. The chain recombines TRBV7-2 with TRBJ2-5, with D maybe TRBD2 (5 bases). Germline V CDR1 and CDR2: SGHTA, FQGNSA. CDR3 length equals 14 residues. V was cut by 2 bases and J by 6 bases, with 13 bases left in between. The CDR3 loop reads CASSLNQDFQTQYF. The CDR3 nucleotides read TGTGCCAGCAGCTTAAACCAGGACTTTCAGACCCAGTACTTC.

J is TRBJ1-5 and V is TRBV5-1, with a tentative D call TRBD1 (5 bases). Trimming removed 4 bases at V and 11 bases at J, with 19 bases between. Germline V CDR1 and CDR2: SGHRS, YFSETQ. The CDR3 is made up of 14 amino acids. The CDR3 is CASSQRGGADTQHF. The DNA of the CDR3 is TGCGCCAGCAGCCAAAGGGGCGGTGCCGATACCCAGCATTTT.

This clonotype has just a few counts. The chain couples TRBV12-3 or TRBV12-4 to TRBJ2-2, with TRBD1 matching over 10 bases. V gave up 5 bases and J gave up 4 bases; unmatched junction bases: 4. The CDR3 covers 15 residues. The CDR3 spells CASSRGQGTTGELFF. CDR3 bases: TGTGCCAGCAGTCGGGGACAGGGGACCACCGGGGAGCTGTTTTTT.

This clonotype was seen more than once but under ten times. The chain carries TRBV5-1 and TRBJ2-1; a possible D gene is TRBD2 (6 bases). This CDR3 has 15 residues. Germline V gene sequence: CDR1 SGHRS, CDR2 YFSETQ. The ends were cut back, 2 bases at V and 7 bases at J, with 16 bases in the middle. In nucleotides, the CDR3 is TGCGCCAGCAGCTTAGGCGTCGGGAGTAAGAATGAGCAGTTCTTC. Translation gives CASSLGVGSKNEQFF.

V usage is TRBV27 and J usage is TRBJ2-1; 8 nucleotides match TRBD1. Germline trimming cut 5 bases from V and 3 bases from J; bases unmatched to any gene: 6. Germline CDR1 is MNHEY and CDR2 is SMNVEV (reference sequence). The CDR3 runs to 15 residues. The CDR3 loop reads CASSKSGTGYNEQFF. DNA of the CDR3: TGTGCCAGCAGTAAGTCCGGGACAGGCTACAATGAGCAGTTCTTC.

The genes are TRBV20-1 and TRBJ2-7; 9 bases are shared with TRBD2. This CDR3 spans 14 amino acids. With V trimmed by 0 bases and J by 7 bases, 7 bases remained unmatched. CDR1 is DFQATT, CDR2 SNEGSKA, per germline (reference sequence). CDR3 nucleotide sequence: TGCAGTGCTAGAGACCAGCGGGAGGTCCTTGAGCAGTACTTC. Protein product: CSARDQREVLEQYF.